This TCR beta chain was found in a study of early T cells in non-severe SARS-CoV-2 infection. Study background: Unsorted whole-blood RNA was sequenced in bulk, leaving chains unpaired.

This CDR3 has 14 residues. V was clipped by 2 bases and J by 9 bases, with 17 bases between them. Per germline, CDR1 DFQATT and CDR2 SNEGSKA (reference sequence). Overall study findings and caveats: Matching with VDJdb favored anti-spike CD8 responses (missing private and CD4 specificities).

This clonotype was seen only a few times. As yet, its antigen is unknown. The protocol attached unique molecular identifiers to individual cDNA molecules. TCRdb re-analysed the 5' RACE reads in MiXCR, keeping a single row per CDR3 protein. The table has 40,000 to 55,000 distinct CDR3 sequences, roughly 13% seen once; the top ten hold 10%. The receptor comes from an adult who was a healthcare worker with PCR-confirmed SARS-CoV-2 infection or an uninfected control (not recorded which). The sample was whole blood. This chain joins TRBV20-1 and TRBJ2-4; D may be TRBD2 (6 bases). CDR3 protein: CSARKGTTGGIQYF. The CDR3 DNA reads as TGCAGTGCTAGAAAAGGGACCACCGGGGGCATTCAGTACTTC.